Listed below are T cell receptor beta chains from one sample, sequenced in a study of Ad26.COV2.S vaccination and SARS-CoV-2 variants. Sequencing was performed with immunoSEQ multiplex PCR; in TCRdb, only in-frame clones are kept and a portion is missing. This table has roughly 500,000 clones, around 88% appearing once. The sample consisted of peripheral blood, taken in a trial of Ad26.COV2.S vaccine versus placebo. These receptors all come from a person between 18 and 59 years old who received the Ad26.COV2.S COVID-19 vaccine or a placebo. Each CDR3 is given with its conserved first and last residue.

TRBJ1-6,TRBV27,CASSFDSNSPLHF
TRBJ2-7,TRBV9,CASSVGDSNPEQYF
TRBJ2-2,TRBV7-2,CASSNIAGGTTGELFF
TRBJ2-5,TRBV27,CASSFRAGEAQETQYF
TRBJ2-3,TRBV19,CATSTGIKGDTQYF
TRBJ1-2,TRBV3-1/TRBV3-2,CASSQETGRGGYTF
TRBJ2-1,TRBV20-1,CSASINEQFF
TRBJ2-2,TRBV27,CASSFGLSSGTTGELFF
TRBJ2-3,TRBV10-3,CAISLATGTDTQYF
TRBJ2-1,TRBV18,CASSPASGRAEQFF
TRBJ2-7,TRBV7-2,CASSTPSGQAYEQYF
TRBJ2-7,TRBV27,CASSLGTGPYEQYF
TRBJ2-1,TRBV6-5,CASWRQGSYNEQFF
TRBJ2-1,TRBV18,CASSSRTSGSVASSGEQFF